One sample yielded the 10 T cell receptor beta chains listed below, sequenced in a study of CD8 T cells in ankylosing spondylitis. MiXCR was run by TCRdb on the 5' RACE reads, yielding one entry per CDR3 protein. Here the sample spans 240,000 or so distinct CDR3 sequences, around 11% being singletons. The sequenced sample consisted of blood, either unsorted or a sorted T cell fraction (not recorded which). Receptors were obtained from a male donor with ankylosing spondylitis or in good health (not recorded which).

This clonotype occurred many times. V is TRBV5-1 and J is TRBJ2-1, with D tentatively TRBD2 (5 bases). Trimming stripped 3 bases from V and 1 base from J, with 8 bases between. This CDR3 has 14 amino acids. Germline V gene sequence: CDR1 SGHRS, CDR2 YFSETQ. In DNA form, the CDR3 reads TGCGCCAGCAGCTCTACTAGATCCTACAATGAGCAGTTCTTC. Its translation is CASSSTRSYNEQFF.

This clonotype occurred many times. The V and J genes are TRBV29-1 and TRBJ2-5, with D unclear. Trimming removed 3 bases at V and 7 bases at J, with 6 bases between. The germline V gene encodes CDR1 SQVTM and CDR2 ANQGSEA. CDR3 size: 10 residues. The chain's CDR3 is CSVDRRTQYF. The CDR3 nucleotides read TGCAGCGTTGACCGTCGGACCCAGTACTTC.

This clonotype was counted ten times or more. The V gene is TRBV7-6, the J gene TRBJ2-3, with D hard to call. This CDR3 is built from 15 residues. V was cut by 3 bases and J by 2 bases, with 12 bases left in between. Germline lookup yields CDR1 SGHVS and CDR2 FNYEAQ. CDR3 region: CASSFFKGHTDTQYF. Here the CDR3 DNA reads TGTGCCAGCAGCTTTTTTAAGGGCCACACAGATACGCAGTATTTT.

This clonotype occurred many times. The chain has TRBV7-2 and TRBJ1-3, with 8 bases that match TRBD1. CDR1 is SGHTA and CDR2 is FQGNSA in the germline V gene. The CDR3 sequence is 17 residues long. After removal of 1 base from V and 5 bases from J, the junction contained 10 bases not matched to a gene. The CDR3 DNA follows: TGTGCCAGCAGCTTAGTTTTACCGCGGACAGGGAGAAACACCATATATTTT. Translation gives CASSLVLPRTGRNTIYF.

A few counts support this clonotype. V gene TRBV20-1 combines with J gene TRBJ2-6; D might be TRBD2 (5 bases). Germline V lookup: CDR1 DFQATT, CDR2 SNEGSKA (reference sequence). The V gene lost 5 bases and the J gene lost 4 bases, with 9 bases spanning the gap. This CDR3 spans 13 amino acids. CDR3 protein: CSAEGGGANVLTF. The CDR3 bases are TGCAGTGCTGAGGGTGGAGGGGCCAACGTCCTGACTTTC.

This clonotype has ten or more counts. The V gene is TRBV5-1, the J gene TRBJ2-3; TRBD1 matches 8 bases. Losses at the gene ends were 0 bases for V and 1 base for J; bases not matched to a gene: 4. Germline CDR1 is SGHRS and CDR2 is YFSETQ. This CDR3 is 16 amino acids long. CDR3 sequence (DNA): TGCGCCAGCAGCTTGGCTGGGACAGGTCGCACAGATACGCAGTATTTT. It yields the protein CASSLAGTGRTDTQYF.

This clonotype occurred many times. Mismatch with germline at one junction end may stem from a read error. The V gene is TRBV5-1, the J gene TRBJ1-1; 9 positions agree with TRBD1. The CDR3 is 13 amino acids. The germline V gene encodes CDR1 SGHRS and CDR2 YFSETQ. The CDR3 DNA reads as TGCGCCAGCAGCGGACAGGGGAACGCTGAAGCTTTCTTT. As protein: CASSGQGNAEAFF.

This clonotype was counted many times. The chain carries TRBV28 and TRBJ2-6, with TRBD1 identical over 7 bases. CDR1 and CDR2 (germline): MDHEN, SYDVKM. The CDR3 is 18 amino acids. The J segment lost 4 bases and the V segment lost 5 bases, leaving 14 bases of the junction unmatched. The CDR3 coding sequence is TGTGCCAGCAGTCCCTCGACAGGGATAACGCAAGGGGCCAACGTCCTGACTTTC. Its translation is CASSPSTGITQGANVLTF.

This clonotype was detected many times. The rearrangement joins TRBV15 to TRBJ1-5; TRBD1 aligns across 9 bases. Germline V gene sequence: CDR1 LNHNV, CDR2 YYDKDF (reference sequence). V shed 0 bases and J 7 bases; nucleotides not matched to a gene: 10. The CDR3 is 17 residues long. DNA of the CDR3: TGTGCCACCAGCAGAGAAATCGGGACAGGGCGTAACCAGCCCCAGCATTTT. Residues: CATSREIGTGRNQPQHF.

This clonotype was found many times. This chain links TRBV20-1 with TRBJ2-3; D may be TRBD1 or TRBD2 (5 bases each). The germline CDR1 and CDR2 sequences are DFQATT and SNEGSKA (reference sequence). This CDR3 comprises 17 residues. Trimming cost V 1 base and J 4 bases, with 21 bases left between them. CDR3 in DNA: TGCAGTGCTAGAGTCCCGAGTGAATTTTTGGGACCAGATACGCAGTATTTT. Its translation: CSARVPSEFLGPDTQYF.